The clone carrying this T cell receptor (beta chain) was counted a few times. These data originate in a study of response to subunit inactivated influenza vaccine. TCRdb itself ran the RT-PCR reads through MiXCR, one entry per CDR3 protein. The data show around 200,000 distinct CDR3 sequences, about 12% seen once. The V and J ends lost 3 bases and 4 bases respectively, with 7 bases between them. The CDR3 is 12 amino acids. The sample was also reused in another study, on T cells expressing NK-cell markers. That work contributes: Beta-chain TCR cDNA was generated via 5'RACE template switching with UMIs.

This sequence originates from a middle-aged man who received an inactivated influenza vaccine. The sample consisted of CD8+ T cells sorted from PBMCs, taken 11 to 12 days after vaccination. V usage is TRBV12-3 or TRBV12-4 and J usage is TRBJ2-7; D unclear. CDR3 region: CASSFESYEQYF. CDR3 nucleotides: TGTGCCAGCAGTTTTGAGTCGTACGAGCAGTACTTC.